Listed here is a single T cell receptor (beta chain). Enrolled during active infection, Seattle patients were then followed longitudinally. Per the original methods: How many nucleated cells were present was estimated from reference gene primer amplification. Profiled with immunoSEQ multiplex PCR; TCRdb holds only in-frame clones, not every one. From that table come the V and J calls and clone size; the DNA was used to work out D and trimming. The sample contains over 150,000 clones, over 80% of which appear only once. The data derive from a study of blood T cell repertoires in COVID-19. Overall study: Acute and convalescent COVID-19 samples came from the United States, Italy and Spain. PBMCs, B-cell-depleted T cells, or T cells provided the cDNA or gDNA that made up the material.

The length of the CDR3 is 11 residues. V lost 11 bases and J 0 bases, leaving 5 bases between the germline ends. Per the germline V gene, CDR1 is MNHEY and CDR2 is SVGAGI. The clonotype comes from a woman in her forties with COVID-19, enrolled during active disease. The V call is TRBV6-5, the J call TRBJ2-1; no reliable D call. Sequencing used peripheral blood. Written as DNA, the CDR3 is TGTGCCCTCAGCTCCTACAATGAGCAGTTCTTC. This encodes CALSSYNEQFF.